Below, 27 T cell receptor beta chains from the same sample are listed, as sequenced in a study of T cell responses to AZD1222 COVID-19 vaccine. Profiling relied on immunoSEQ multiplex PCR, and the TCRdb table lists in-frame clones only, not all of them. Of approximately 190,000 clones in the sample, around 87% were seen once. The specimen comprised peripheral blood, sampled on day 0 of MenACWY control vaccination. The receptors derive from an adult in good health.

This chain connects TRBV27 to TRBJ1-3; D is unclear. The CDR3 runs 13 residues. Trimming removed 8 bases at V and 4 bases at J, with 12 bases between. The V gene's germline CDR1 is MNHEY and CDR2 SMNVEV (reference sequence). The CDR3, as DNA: TGTGCCAGCGTTAATGCAGCAGGAAACACCATATATTTT. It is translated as CASVNAAGNTIYF.

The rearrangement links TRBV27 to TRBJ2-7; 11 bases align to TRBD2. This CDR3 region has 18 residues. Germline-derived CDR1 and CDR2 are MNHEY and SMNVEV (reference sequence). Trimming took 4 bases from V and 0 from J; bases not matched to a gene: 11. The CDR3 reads CASSSTSGSGSSSYEQYF. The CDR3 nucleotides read TGTGCCAGCAGTTCCACTAGCGGGAGCGGATCGAGCTCCTACGAGCAGTACTTC.

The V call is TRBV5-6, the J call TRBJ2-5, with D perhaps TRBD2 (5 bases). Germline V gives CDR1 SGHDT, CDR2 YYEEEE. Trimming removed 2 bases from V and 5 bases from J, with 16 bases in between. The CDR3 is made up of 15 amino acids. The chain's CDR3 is CASSFGDSTGETQYF. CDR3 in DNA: TGTGCCAGCAGCTTTGGAGATTCAACGGGGGAGACCCAGTACTTC.

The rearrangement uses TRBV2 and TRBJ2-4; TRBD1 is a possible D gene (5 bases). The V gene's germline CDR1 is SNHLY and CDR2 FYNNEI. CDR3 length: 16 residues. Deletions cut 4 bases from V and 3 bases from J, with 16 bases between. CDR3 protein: CASSAFTGFNKNIQYF. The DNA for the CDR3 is TGTGCCAGCAGTGCTTTTACAGGTTTTAACAAAAACATTCAGTACTTC.

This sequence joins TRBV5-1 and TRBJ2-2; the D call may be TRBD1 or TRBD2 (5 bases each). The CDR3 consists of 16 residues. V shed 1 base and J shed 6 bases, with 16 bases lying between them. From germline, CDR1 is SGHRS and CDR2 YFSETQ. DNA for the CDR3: TGCGCCAGCAGCTTGAATCTGGGACCGCGCCCCGGGGAGCTGTTTTTT. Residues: CASSLNLGPRPGELFF.

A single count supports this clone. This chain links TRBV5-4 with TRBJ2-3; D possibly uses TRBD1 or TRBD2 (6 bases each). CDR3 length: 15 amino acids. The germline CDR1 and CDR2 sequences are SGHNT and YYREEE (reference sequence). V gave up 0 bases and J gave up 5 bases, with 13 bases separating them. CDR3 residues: CASSLGPGAGDTQYF. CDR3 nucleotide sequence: TGTGCCAGCAGCTTGGGACCGGGGGCCGGAGATACGCAGTATTTT.

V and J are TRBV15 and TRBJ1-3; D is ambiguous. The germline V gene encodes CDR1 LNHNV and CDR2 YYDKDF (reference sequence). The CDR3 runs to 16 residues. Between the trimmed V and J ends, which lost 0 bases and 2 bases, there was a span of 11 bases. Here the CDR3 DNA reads TGTGCCACCAGCAGAGATCATTCGACAACTGGAAACACCATATATTTT. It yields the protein CATSRDHSTTGNTIYF.

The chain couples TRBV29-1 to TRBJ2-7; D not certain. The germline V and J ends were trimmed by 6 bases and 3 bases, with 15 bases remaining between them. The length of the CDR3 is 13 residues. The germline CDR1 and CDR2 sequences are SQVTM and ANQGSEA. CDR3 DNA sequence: TGCAGCGTCAGAGTCCCTTGGGGCTACGAGCAGTACTTC. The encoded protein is CSVRVPWGYEQYF.

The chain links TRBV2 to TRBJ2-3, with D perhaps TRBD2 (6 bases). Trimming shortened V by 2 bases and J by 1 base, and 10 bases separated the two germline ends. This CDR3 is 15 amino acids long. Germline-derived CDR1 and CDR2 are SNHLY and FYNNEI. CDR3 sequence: CASSEREVGTDTQYF. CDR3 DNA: TGTGCCAGCAGTGAAAGGGAGGTGGGCACAGATACGCAGTATTTT.

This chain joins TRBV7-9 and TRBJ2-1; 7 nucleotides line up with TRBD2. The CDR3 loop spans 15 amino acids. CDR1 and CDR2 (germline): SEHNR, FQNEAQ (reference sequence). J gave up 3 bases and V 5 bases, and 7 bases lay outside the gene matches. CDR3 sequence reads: CASSKLADHYNEQFF. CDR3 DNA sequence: TGTGCCAGCAGCAAGCTAGCGGACCACTACAATGAGCAGTTCTTC.

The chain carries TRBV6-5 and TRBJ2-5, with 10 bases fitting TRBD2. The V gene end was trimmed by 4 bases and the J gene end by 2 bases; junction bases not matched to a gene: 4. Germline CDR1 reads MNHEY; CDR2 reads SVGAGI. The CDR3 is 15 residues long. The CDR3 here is CASSFSLAGQETQYF. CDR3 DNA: TGTGCCAGCAGTTTCTCACTAGCGGGGCAAGAGACCCAGTACTTC.

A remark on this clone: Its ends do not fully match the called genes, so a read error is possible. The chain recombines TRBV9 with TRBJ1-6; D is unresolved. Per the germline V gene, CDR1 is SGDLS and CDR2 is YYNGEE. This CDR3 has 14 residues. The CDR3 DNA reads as TGTGCCAGCAGCGGGACGGACTATAGTTCACCCCTCCACTTT. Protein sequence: CASSGTDYSSPLHF.

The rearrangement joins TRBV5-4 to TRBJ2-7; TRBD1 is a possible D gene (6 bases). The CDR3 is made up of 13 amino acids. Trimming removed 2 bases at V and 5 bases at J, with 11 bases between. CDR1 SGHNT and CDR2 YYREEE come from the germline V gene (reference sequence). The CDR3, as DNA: TGTGCCAGCAGCTTACAGGGTAGGAACGAGCAGTACTTC. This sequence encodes CASSLQGRNEQYF.

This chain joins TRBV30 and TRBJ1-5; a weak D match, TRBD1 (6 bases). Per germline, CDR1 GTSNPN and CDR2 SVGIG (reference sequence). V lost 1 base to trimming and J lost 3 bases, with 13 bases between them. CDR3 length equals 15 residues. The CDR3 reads CAWSETGHINQPQHF. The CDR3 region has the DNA TGTGCCTGGAGTGAAACGGGACACATCAATCAGCCCCAGCATTTT.

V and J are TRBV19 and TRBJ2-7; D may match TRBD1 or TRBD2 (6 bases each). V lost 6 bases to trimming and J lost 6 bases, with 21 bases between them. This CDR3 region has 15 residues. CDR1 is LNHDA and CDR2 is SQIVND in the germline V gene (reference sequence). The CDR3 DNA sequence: TGTGCCAGTAGATCTTTAACACAGGGAGGATCCGAGCAGTACTTC. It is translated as CASRSLTQGGSEQYF.

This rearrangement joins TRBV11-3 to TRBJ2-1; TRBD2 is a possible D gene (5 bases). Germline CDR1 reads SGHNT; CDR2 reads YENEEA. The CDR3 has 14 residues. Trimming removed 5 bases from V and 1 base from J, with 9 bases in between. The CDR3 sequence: CASSPRGSYNEQFF. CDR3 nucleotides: TGTGCCAGCAGCCCCCGGGGTTCCTACAATGAGCAGTTCTTC.

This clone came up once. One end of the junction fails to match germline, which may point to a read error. This chain's CDR3 is CASSSTRLAGGRTDAQYF. CDR3 coding DNA: TGTGCCAGCAGCTCTACAAGACTAGCGGGGGGGCGAACAGATGCGCAGTATTTT. The gene calls are TRBV7-3 and TRBJ2-3; TRBD2 matches at 14 bases. CDR3 length: 18 residues. Germline CDR1 reads SGHTA; CDR2 reads FQGTGA.

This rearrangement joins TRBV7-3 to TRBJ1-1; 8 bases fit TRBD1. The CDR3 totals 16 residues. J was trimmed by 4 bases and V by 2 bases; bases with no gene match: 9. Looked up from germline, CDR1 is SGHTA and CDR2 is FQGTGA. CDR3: CASSLLRTGKGTEAFF. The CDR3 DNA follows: TGTGCCAGCAGCTTACTCCGGACAGGGAAGGGCACTGAAGCTTTCTTT.

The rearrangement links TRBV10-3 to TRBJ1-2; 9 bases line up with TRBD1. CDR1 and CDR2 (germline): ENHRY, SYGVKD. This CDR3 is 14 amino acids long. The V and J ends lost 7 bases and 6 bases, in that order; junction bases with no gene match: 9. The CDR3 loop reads CAITSGQGVDGYTF. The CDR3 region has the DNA TGTGCCATCACCTCGGGACAGGGAGTCGATGGCTACACCTTC.

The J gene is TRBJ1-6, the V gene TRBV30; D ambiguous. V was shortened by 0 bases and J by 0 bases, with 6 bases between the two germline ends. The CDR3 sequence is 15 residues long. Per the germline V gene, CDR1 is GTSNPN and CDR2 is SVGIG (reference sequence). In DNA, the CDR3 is TGTGCCTGGAGTGTACCGGGCTCCTATAATTCACCCCTCCACTTT. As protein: CAWSVPGSYNSPLHF. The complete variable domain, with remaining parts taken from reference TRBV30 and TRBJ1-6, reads SQTIHQWPATLVQPVGSPLSLECTVEGTSNPNLYWYRQAAGRGLQLLFYSVGIGQISSEVPQNLSASRPQDRQFILSSKKLLLSDSGFYLCAWSVPGSYNSPLHFGNGTRLTVT.

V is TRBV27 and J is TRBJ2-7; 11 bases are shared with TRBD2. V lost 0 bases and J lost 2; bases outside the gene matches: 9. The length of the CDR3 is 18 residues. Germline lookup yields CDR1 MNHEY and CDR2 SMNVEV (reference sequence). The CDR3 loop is CASSLSPVTSGAPYEQYF. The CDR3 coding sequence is TGTGCCAGCAGTTTATCCCCCGTGACTAGCGGGGCCCCCTACGAGCAGTACTTC.

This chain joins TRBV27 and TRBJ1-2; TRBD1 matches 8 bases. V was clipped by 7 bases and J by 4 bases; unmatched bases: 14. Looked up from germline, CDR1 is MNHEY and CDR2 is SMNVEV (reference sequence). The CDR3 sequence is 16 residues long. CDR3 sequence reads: CASTTNQPGGGYGYTF. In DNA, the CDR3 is TGTGCCAGCACCACTAATCAACCAGGGGGCGGCTATGGCTACACCTTC.

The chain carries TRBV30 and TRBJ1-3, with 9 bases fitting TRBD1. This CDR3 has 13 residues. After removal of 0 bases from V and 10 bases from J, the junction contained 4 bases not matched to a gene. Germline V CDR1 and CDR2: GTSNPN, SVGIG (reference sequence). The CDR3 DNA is TGTGCCTGGAGTGTCGGGACAGGGAGGACCATATATTTT. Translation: CAWSVGTGRTIYF.

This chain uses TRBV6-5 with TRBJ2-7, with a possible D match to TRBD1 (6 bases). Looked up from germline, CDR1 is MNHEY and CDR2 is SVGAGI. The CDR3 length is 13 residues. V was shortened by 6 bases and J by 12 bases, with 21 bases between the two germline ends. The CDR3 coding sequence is TGTGCCAGCAGACCCGGACAGAGTGTGTTCCCGTACTTC. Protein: CASRPGQSVFPYF.

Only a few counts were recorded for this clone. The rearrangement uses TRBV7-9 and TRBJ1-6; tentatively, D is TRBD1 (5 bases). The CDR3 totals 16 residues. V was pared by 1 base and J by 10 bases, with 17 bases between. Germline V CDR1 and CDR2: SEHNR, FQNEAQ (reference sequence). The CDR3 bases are TGTGCCAGCAGCTTAGACGGGTCGTCAGGGAACTCACCCCTCCACTTT. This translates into CASSLDGSSGNSPLHF.

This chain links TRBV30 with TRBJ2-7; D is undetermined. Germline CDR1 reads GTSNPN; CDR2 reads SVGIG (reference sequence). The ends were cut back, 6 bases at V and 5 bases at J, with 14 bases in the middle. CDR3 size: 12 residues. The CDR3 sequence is CACHWGRDEQYF. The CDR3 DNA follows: TGTGCCTGTCATTGGGGAAGAGACGAGCAGTACTTC.

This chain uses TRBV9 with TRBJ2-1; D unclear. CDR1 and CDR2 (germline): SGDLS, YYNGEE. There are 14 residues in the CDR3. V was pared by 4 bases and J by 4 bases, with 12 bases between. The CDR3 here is CASSWGLGYNEQFF. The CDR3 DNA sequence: TGTGCCAGCAGCTGGGGATTGGGGTACAATGAGCAGTTCTTC.